The 25 T cell receptor beta chains below were found in one sample sequenced in a study of CD8 T cell repertoires and influenza. Irradiated TAP-deficient T2 cells pulsed with 0.85 to 1 uM peptide restimulated the CD8 T cells weekly for around three weeks. cDNA made from around 100-300 ng of total RNA served as the template. Using immunoSEQ multiplex PCR, the repertoire was profiled, and TCRdb retains in-frame clones only, with some absent. This table has a few hundred clones, over 15% appearing once. General study points: The 11-mer xRSx motif covered only about half of M1-specific TCRs. In every donor, TRBV19 dominated the M1-specific TCR beta repertoire at about 50% to 89.5%.

Sequencing input: M1 dextramer-binding CD8+ T cells from cultured PBMCs. The sample's subset: CD8 T cells sorted as dextramer-positive for the influenza matrix M1 58-66 peptide. These TCRs come from an adult in good health.

The rearrangement joins TRBV7-6 to TRBJ2-1; 10 bases align to TRBD2. Germline V gene sequence: CDR1 SGHVS, CDR2 FNYEAQ. There are 15 residues in the CDR3. The junction had 7 bases not matched to a gene; V was cut back by 4 bases and J by 7 bases. Written as DNA, the CDR3 is TGTGCCAGCAGCTACTTCCTAGCGGGAGAAAATGAGCAGTTCTTC. The encoded protein is CASSYFLAGENEQFF.

V usage is TRBV25-1 and J usage is TRBJ2-1; 7 positions match TRBD1. Trimming took 3 bases from V and 0 from J; bases not matched to a gene: 2. From germline, CDR1 is MGHDK and CDR2 SYGVNS. This CDR3 contains 15 residues. This CDR3 reads CASSETGSSYNEQFF. The CDR3 nucleotides are TGTGCCAGCAGTGAGACAGGGAGCTCCTACAATGAGCAGTTCTTC. Full variable domain (outside the CDR3, taken from reference TRBV25-1 and TRBJ2-1): EADIYQTPRYLVIGTGKKITLECSQTMGHDKMYWYQQDPGMELHLIHYSYGVNSTEKGDLSSESTVSRIRTEHFPLTLESARPSHTSQYLCASSETGSSYNEQFFGPGTRLTVL.

This clone was observed once. The chain combines TRBV30 with TRBJ1-2; D possibly corresponds to TRBD1 (6 bases). The CDR3 runs to 12 residues. Between the trimmed V and J ends, which lost 7 bases and 9 bases, there was a span of 18 bases. Per the germline V gene, CDR1 is GTSNPN and CDR2 is SVGIG (reference sequence). The CDR3 loop is CAFPRDTDSYTF. In nucleotides, the CDR3 is TGTGCCTTTCCGAGGGACACAGATAGCTACACCTTC. The complete variable domain, with remaining parts taken from reference TRBV30 and TRBJ1-2, reads SQTIHQWPATLVQPVGSPLSLECTVEGTSNPNLYWYRQAAGRGLQLLFYSVGIGQISSEVPQNLSASRPQDRQFILSSKKLLLSDSGFYLCAFPRDTDSYTFGSGTRLTVV.

Points on this clone: One junction end disagrees with the germline gene, perhaps due to a read error. The chain has TRBV7-6 and TRBJ2-5; D is perhaps TRBD1 (6 bases). The CDR3 is made up of 18 amino acids. CDR1 SGHVS and CDR2 FNYEAQ come from the germline V gene. The CDR3 DNA is TGTGCCAGCAGCTTAGCATTTAGAGACAGGAGACACCAAGAGACCCAGGACTTC. This codes for CASSLAFRDRRHQETQDF.

The rearrangement links TRBV7-6 to TRBJ2-1, with D hard to call. The CDR3 loop spans 14 amino acids. Germline values: CDR1 SGHVS, CDR2 FNYEAQ. V gave up 5 bases and J gave up 6 bases, with 14 bases separating them. The DNA of the CDR3 is TGTGCCAGCAGCCTAATACTTTTAGCCAATGAGCAGTTCTTC. Its translation is CASSLILLANEQFF.

As for this clone: The likely explanation is a read error, given a far larger clone one base away. The DNA of the CDR3 is TGTGCCAGTAGTATCGGGAGCTTTGGCTACGCCTTC. This encodes CASSIGSFGYAF. The V call is TRBV19, the J call TRBJ1-2; no clear D gene. This CDR3 comprises 12 residues. CDR1 LNHDA and CDR2 SQIVND come from the germline V gene (reference sequence).

About this clone: The junction departs from germline at one end; a sequencing error may be responsible. The chain couples TRBV19 to TRBJ2-3; D is uncertain. This CDR3 comprises 13 residues. The germline V gene encodes CDR1 LNHDA and CDR2 SQIVND (reference sequence). DNA of the CDR3: TGTGCCACCGCCCTCATCAGCACAGATACACAGTATTTT. It codes for CATALISTDTQYF. The full variable domain, with the rest looked up from reference TRBV19 and TRBJ2-3, is DGGITQSPKYLFRKEGQNVTLSCEQNLNHDAMYWYRQDPGQGLRLIYYSQIVNDFQKGDIAEGYSVSREKKESFPLTVTSAQKNPTAFYLCATALISTDTQYFGPGTRLTVL.

This clone came up a few times. The chain recombines TRBV21-1 with TRBJ2-3; TRBD1 is the table's D call, not checked against the DNA. TRBV21-1 is given as a pseudogene. This CDR3 contains 21 residues. The CDR3 protein is CAKQSALTWGTGGSSTDTQYF. The DNA of the CDR3 is TGTGCCAAGCAAAGCGCTTTAACGTGGGGGACAGGGGGATCGTCCACAGATACGCAGTATTTT.

This clone was found a few times. The chain is built from TRBV18 and TRBJ1-5; no reliable D call. Germline CDR1 KGHSH, CDR2 LQKENI. CDR3 length: 13 amino acids. The V end was cut by 9 bases, the J end by 7 bases, with 16 bases between. The DNA for the CDR3 is TGTGCCAGTAGTGTCCGCTCGGGGCAGCCCCAGCATTTT. Translating gives CASSVRSGQPQHF.

The chain couples TRBV7-6 to TRBJ2-7; D is possibly TRBD2 (5 bases). Trimming took 6 bases from V and 1 from J, leaving 28 bases between them. Germline CDR1 reads SGHVS; CDR2 reads FNYEAQ. The CDR3 contains 19 residues. This chain's CDR3 is CASRSTDSSTYGPSYEQYF. In nucleotides, the CDR3 is TGTGCCAGCAGGTCGACGGACTCCTCAACCTATGGGCCTTCCTACGAGCAGTACTTC.

This clone is labeled medium-sized. The chain joins TRBV7-6 to TRBJ2-1; D is perhaps TRBD2 (5 bases). The V and J ends lost 8 bases and 3 bases respectively, with 5 bases between them. Germline V gene data show CDR1 as SGHVS and CDR2 as FNYEAQ. CDR3 size: 11 residues. CDR3 sequence: CASRGYNEQFF. The CDR3, as DNA: TGTGCCAGCCGGGGCTACAATGAGCAGTTCTTC.

This clone has more than one count but fewer than ten. The chain is built from TRBV6-5 and TRBJ1-1; possible D gene TRBD1, 5 bases. V lost 8 bases to trimming and J lost 1 base, with 14 bases between them. Per the germline V gene, CDR1 is MNHEY and CDR2 is SVGAGI. CDR3 size: 14 residues. The CDR3 region is CASSRTGSNTEAFF. CDR3 DNA sequence: TGTGCCAGCTCACGTACAGGATCGAACACTGAAGCTTTCTTT.

As for this clone: The junction shows a germline mismatch at one end, possibly a read error. The gene calls are TRBV9 and TRBJ1-1; D ambiguous. Germline V gene lookup returns CDR1 SGDLS and CDR2 YYNGEE. The CDR3 is 13 residues long. CDR3 region: CASSGWENAEAFF. The DNA for the CDR3 is TGTGCCAGCAGCGGATGGGAGAACGCTGAAGCTTTCTTT.

The chain is built from TRBV7-8 and TRBJ2-2, with 11 bases fitting TRBD1. The CDR3 totals 17 residues. With V trimmed by 4 bases and J by 3 bases, 7 bases remained unmatched. Germline CDR1 SGHVS, CDR2 FQNEAQ. The CDR3 coding sequence is TGTGCCAGCAGCTCTCAGGACAGGGGGCTGGACACCGGGGAGCTGTTTTTT. This sequence encodes CASSSQDRGLDTGELFF. Looking up the rest from reference TRBV7-8 and TRBJ2-2 gives the full variable domain: GAGVSQSPRYKVAKRGQDVALRCDPISGHVSLFWYQQALGQGPEFLTYFQNEAQLDKSGLPSDRFFAERPEGSVSTLKIQRTQQEDSAVYLCASSSQDRGLDTGELFFGEGSRLTVL.

This clone turned up a few times. The chain uses TRBV7-2 and TRBJ2-5; a weak D match, TRBD1 (6 bases). This CDR3 spans 14 amino acids. Trimming stripped 3 bases from V and 5 bases from J, with 13 bases between. Germline lookup yields CDR1 SGHTA and CDR2 FQGNSA. The CDR3 reads CASSLLGADETQYF. The CDR3 region has the DNA TGTGCCAGCAGCTTGCTGGGGGCTGATGAGACCCAGTACTTC.

The sample holds a few counts of this clone. V is TRBV19 and J is TRBJ1-2; possible D gene TRBD1, 5 bases. This CDR3 has 11 residues. Trimming removed 8 bases at V and 6 bases at J, with 10 bases between. Germline V CDR1 and CDR2: LNHDA, SQIVND (reference sequence). The CDR3 loop is CASSGSHGYTF. The CDR3 DNA follows: TGTGCCAGTTCAGGGTCCCATGGCTACACCTTC.

Comment on this clone: Germline is not matched at one junction end, which may reflect a read error. The V and J genes are TRBV30 and TRBJ1-2, with D tentatively TRBD1 (6 bases). The CDR3 totals 12 residues. CDR1 GTSNPN and CDR2 SVGIG come from the germline V gene (reference sequence). The DNA for the CDR3 is TGTGCCTTCCGAGGGACACAGATAGCTACACCTTTC. It encodes CAFRGTQIATPF.

By share of the sample, this clone is medium-sized (0.01 to 0.1%). V is TRBV12-2 and J is TRBJ2-3; no DNA check was done on the table's D call, TRBD2. TRBV12-2 is a pseudogene segment. The CDR3 covers 20 residues. The CDR3 protein is CASRLDLLTSGGGNTDTQYF. As DNA, the CDR3 is TGTGCAAGTCGCTTAGACTTACTGACTAGCGGGGGGGGAAACACAGATACGCAGTATTTT.

Of note for this clone: A read error likely explains this, since a far larger clone differs by one base. V usage is TRBV19 and J usage is TRBJ1-5, with D tentatively TRBD1 (6 bases). Per germline, CDR1 LNHDA and CDR2 SQIVND (reference sequence). The CDR3 consists of 13 residues. Trimming took 8 bases from V and 1 from J, leaving 9 bases between them. In nucleotides, the CDR3 is TGTGCCAGTGGCGACAGGAGCAATCAGCCCCAGCATTTT. Translating gives CASGDRSNQPQHF.

This clone was observed at least ten times. The DNA is omitted, as the CDR3 cannot be located on it reliably, and the CDR3 follows TCRdb's listing. This rearrangement joins TRBV19 to TRBJ2-2; the D call TRBD1 from the table was never checked on the DNA. Per the germline V gene, CDR1 is LNHDA and CDR2 is SQIVND (reference sequence). The CDR3 comprises 18 residues, both ends counted. CDR3 residues: CASCSQDRGLDTGELFFF.

This clone showed up many times. V and J are TRBV6-5 and TRBJ2-7; 7 bases are a match to TRBD1. CDR1 and CDR2 from the germline V gene are MNHEY and SVGAGI. The CDR3 loop spans 14 amino acids. V dropped 0 bases and J dropped 3; count of bases not matched to a gene: 2. CDR3 coding DNA: TGTGCCAGCAGTTACTCGGCAGGGGGCTACGAGCAGTACTTC. This translates into CASSYSAGGYEQYF.

Relative to its sample, this clone is large. As DNA, the CDR3 is TGTGCCAGCAGCTTATATTCTAGCGGGGGCGATGAGACCCAGTACTTC. This gives the protein CASSLYSSGGDETQYF. This sequence joins TRBV7-8 and TRBJ2-5; TRBD2 matches 10 bases. Germline V gene sequence: CDR1 SGHVS, CDR2 FQNEAQ. V lost 2 bases, J lost 5 bases, and 8 bases stayed unmatched. CDR3 length: 16 residues.

In DNA form, the CDR3 reads TGTGCCAGTAGTGTCCGCTCGGGGCAGCCCCAGCATTTT. This gives the protein CASSVRSGQPQHF. The rearrangement uses TRBV30 and TRBJ1-5; D remains unclear. This CDR3 region has 13 residues. V was clipped by 8 bases and J by 7 bases, with 18 bases between them. The germline V gene encodes CDR1 GTSNPN and CDR2 SVGIG (reference sequence).

Sample share makes this clone medium-sized. The chain recombines TRBV19 with TRBJ2-1; D perhaps matches TRBD2 (5 bases). Trimming removed 10 bases at V and 9 bases at J, with 19 bases between. Looked up from germline, CDR1 is LNHDA and CDR2 is SQIVND (reference sequence). The CDR3 length is 13 residues. The CDR3 DNA reads as TGTGCCACCTCGGGCAGAGCGGTAGGTGAGCAGTTCTTC. This codes for CATSGRAVGEQFF.

Relative to its sample, this clone is medium-sized (0.01 to 0.1%). The chain couples TRBV28 to TRBJ2-3; 9 bases line up with TRBD2. The junction had 3 bases not matched to a gene; V was cut back by 3 bases and J by 2 bases. The germline V gene has CDR1 MDHEN and CDR2 SYDVKM. The CDR3 extends over 15 amino acids. The CDR3 reads CASSLGGLATDTQYF. For the CDR3, the DNA is TGTGCCAGCAGTTTGGGGGGACTAGCCACAGATACGCAGTATTTT.